These 5 T cell receptor beta chains originate from one sample sequenced in a study of control samples from healthy donors and cancer patients. Clones were sequenced by immunoSEQ multiplex PCR, and TCRdb holds only the in-frame ones, with some missing. The sample has over 85,000 clones, roughly 93% seen once. The sequenced material came from blood. These receptors were taken from a woman in her twenties or thirties in good health.

The V call is TRBV6-4, the J call TRBJ1-2, with 7 bases that match TRBD1. The CDR3 has 14 amino acids. Unmatched junction bases numbered 9, after V lost 7 bases and J lost 4 bases. The germline gives CDR1 MRHNA, CDR2 SNTAGT. Written as DNA, the CDR3 is TGTGCCAGCAACGACAGGGTGGAGGGCTATGGCTACACCTTC. It translates to CASNDRVEGYGYTF.

This chain uses TRBV7-8 with TRBJ1-1, with D uncertain. Trimming removed 3 bases from V and 4 bases from J, with 6 bases in between. The CDR3 loop spans 12 amino acids. The V gene's germline CDR1 is SGHVS and CDR2 FQNEAQ. This chain's CDR3 is CASSFLTTEAFF. As DNA, the CDR3 is TGTGCCAGCAGCTTTCTTACCACTGAAGCTTTCTTT.

CDR3 in amino acids: CASSIMGEQFF. As DNA, the CDR3 is TGTGCCAGCAGCATTATGGGTGAGCAGTTCTTC. The chain couples TRBV7-9 to TRBJ2-1; D gene ambiguous. V lost 5 bases and J lost 9, with 8 bases in between. This CDR3 has 11 amino acids. Germline values: CDR1 SEHNR, CDR2 FQNEAQ (reference sequence).

V is TRBV6-5 and J is TRBJ2-7; possibly TRBD1 for D (5 bases). The CDR3 has 14 amino acids. The germline V gene has CDR1 MNHEY and CDR2 SVGAGI. The ends were cut back, 4 bases at V and 0 bases at J, with 10 bases in the middle. CDR3: CASSSQQASYEQYF. DNA of the CDR3: TGTGCCAGCAGTTCTCAACAGGCCTCCTACGAGCAGTACTTC.

This chain links TRBV5-6 with TRBJ2-7; the D gene is possibly TRBD1 (6 bases). V lost 4 bases and J lost 4, with 12 bases in between. The CDR3 contains 13 residues. Germline CDR1 SGHDT, CDR2 YYEEEE. CDR3 in amino acids: CASSHRDMYEQYF. For the CDR3, the DNA is TGTGCCAGCAGCCACCGGGACATGTACGAGCAGTACTTC.